This T cell receptor beta chain was documented in a study of OX40 agonist ivuxolimab in advanced cancers. Germline V gene sequence: CDR1 SGHRS, CDR2 YFSETQ. The CDR3 extends over 15 amino acids. V dropped 0 bases and J dropped 5; count of bases not matched to a gene: 5. Generated by immunoSEQ multiplex PCR, the TCRdb table keeps only in-frame clones and is missing some. The profile covers just under 80,000 clones, with roughly 86% appearing a single time and just under 25% taken by the ten largest. The TCR originated in an adult with an advanced solid tumor such as melanoma, head and neck, liver or kidney cancer. The source was CD4+ or CD8+ T cells sorted from blood, collected in a trial of the OX40 agonist ivuxolimab. V gene TRBV5-1 combines with J gene TRBJ2-3, with 8 bases matching TRBD2. The CDR3 coding sequence is TGCGCCAGCAGCTTGGGAGGACTAGCCGGAGATACGCAGTATTTT. It translates to CASSLGGLAGDTQYF.